This record covers a single T cell receptor beta chain. The antigen is unknown. PCR primers comprised 60 Vbeta and 13 Jbeta primers. The method was immunoSEQ multiplex PCR; TCRdb's version includes in-frame clones alone and lacks a portion of them. The table has approximately 150,000 clones, roughly 77% seen once; the top ten hold more than 4%. V trimming: 7 bases; J trimming: 5 bases; junction bases outside the gene matches: 11. Germline CDR1 MDHEN, CDR2 SYDVKM. The CDR3 spans 16 residues. This entry is derived from a study of cytomegalovirus exposure and HLA in healthy donors. Study-level points and caveats: An apparent linkage of common viral pathogens to several of the most significant clusters emerged in a later analysis. On later analysis, the bulk of CMV-associated TCR beta chains appeared to be HLA-restricted. An ancestry cluster, one associated with Asian ancestry, reportedly showed fewer N-insertions than the approximately 670-donor mean in a later analysis. V- and J-gene trimming of TCR beta was linked (in a later analysis) to a missense DCLRE1C variant.

Sequencing was done on a sample of PBMCs. The gene calls are TRBV28 and TRBJ2-5; 12 bases are a match to TRBD2. This TCR was sampled from a male donor in good health and CMV-seronegative. CDR3 nucleotides: TGTGCCAGCAAACTGAGACTAGCGGGAGTCTGGGAGACCCAGTACTTC. Translating it yields CASKLRLAGVWETQYF.